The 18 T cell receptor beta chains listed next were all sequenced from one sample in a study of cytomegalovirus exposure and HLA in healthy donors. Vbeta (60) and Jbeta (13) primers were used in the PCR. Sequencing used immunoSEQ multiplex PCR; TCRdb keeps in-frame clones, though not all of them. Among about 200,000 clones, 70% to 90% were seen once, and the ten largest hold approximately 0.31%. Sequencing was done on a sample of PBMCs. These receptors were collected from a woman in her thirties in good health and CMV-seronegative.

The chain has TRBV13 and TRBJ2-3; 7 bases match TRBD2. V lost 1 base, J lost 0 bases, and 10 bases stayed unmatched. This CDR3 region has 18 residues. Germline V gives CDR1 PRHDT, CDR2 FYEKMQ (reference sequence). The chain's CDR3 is CASSLVRGLDLSTDTQYF. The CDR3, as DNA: TGTGCCAGCAGCTTAGTTCGTGGACTAGATCTTAGCACAGATACGCAGTATTTT.

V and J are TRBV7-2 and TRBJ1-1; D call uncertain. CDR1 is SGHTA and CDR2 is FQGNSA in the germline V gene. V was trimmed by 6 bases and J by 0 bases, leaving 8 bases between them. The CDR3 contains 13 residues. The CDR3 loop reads CASRRAMNTEAFF. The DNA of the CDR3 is TGTGCCAGCAGGAGGGCCATGAACACTGAAGCTTTCTTT.

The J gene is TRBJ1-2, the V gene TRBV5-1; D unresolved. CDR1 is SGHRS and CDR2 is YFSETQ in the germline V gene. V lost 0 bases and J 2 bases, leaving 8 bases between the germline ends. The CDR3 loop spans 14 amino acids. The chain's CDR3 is CASSLESVNYGYTF. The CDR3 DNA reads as TGCGCCAGCAGCTTGGAATCGGTCAACTATGGCTACACCTTC.

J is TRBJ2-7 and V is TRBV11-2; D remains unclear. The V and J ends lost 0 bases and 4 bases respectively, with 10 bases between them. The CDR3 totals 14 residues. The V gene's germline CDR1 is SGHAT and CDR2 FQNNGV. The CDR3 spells CASSLDLVSYEQYF. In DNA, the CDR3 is TGTGCCAGCAGCTTAGATTTAGTTTCTTACGAGCAGTACTTC.

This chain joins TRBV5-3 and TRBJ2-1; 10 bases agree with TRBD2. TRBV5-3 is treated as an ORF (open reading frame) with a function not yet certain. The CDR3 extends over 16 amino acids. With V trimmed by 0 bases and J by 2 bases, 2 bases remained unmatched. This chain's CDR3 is CARSLASGGAYNEQFF. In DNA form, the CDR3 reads TGTGCCAGAAGCTTGGCTAGCGGGGGTGCCTACAATGAGCAGTTCTTC.

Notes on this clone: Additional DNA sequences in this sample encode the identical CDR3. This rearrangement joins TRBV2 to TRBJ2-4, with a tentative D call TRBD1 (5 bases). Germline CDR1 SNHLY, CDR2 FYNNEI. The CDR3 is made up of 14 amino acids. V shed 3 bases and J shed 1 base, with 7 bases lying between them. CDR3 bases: TGTGCCAGCAGTGACAGGGTGGCCAAAAACATTCAGTACTTC. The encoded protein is CASSDRVAKNIQYF.

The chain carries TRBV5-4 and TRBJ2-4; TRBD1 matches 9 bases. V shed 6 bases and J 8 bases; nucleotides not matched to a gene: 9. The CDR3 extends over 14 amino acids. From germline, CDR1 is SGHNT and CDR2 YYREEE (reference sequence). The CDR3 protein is CASKTQGAEDIQYF. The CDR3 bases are TGTGCCAGCAAGACACAGGGGGCGGAAGACATTCAGTACTTC.

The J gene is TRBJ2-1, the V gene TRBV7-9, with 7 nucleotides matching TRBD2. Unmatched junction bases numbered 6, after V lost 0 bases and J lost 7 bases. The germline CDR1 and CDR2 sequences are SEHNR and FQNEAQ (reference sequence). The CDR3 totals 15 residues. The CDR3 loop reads CASSLAGSSGNEQFF. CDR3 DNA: TGTGCCAGCAGCTTAGCAGGTTCTAGCGGTAATGAGCAGTTCTTC.

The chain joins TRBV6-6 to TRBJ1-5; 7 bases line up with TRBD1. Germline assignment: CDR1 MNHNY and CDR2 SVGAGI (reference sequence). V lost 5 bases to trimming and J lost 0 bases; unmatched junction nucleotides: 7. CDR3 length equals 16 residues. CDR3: CASSMDRPYSNQPQHF. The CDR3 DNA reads TGTGCCAGCAGTATGGACAGGCCCTATAGCAATCAGCCCCAGCATTTT.

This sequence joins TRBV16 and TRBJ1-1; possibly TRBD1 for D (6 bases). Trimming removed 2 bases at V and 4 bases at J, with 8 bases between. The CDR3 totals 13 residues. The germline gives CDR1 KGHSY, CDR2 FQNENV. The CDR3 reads CASSQVGGTEAFF. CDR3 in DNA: TGTGCCAGCAGCCAAGTAGGGGGCACTGAAGCTTTCTTT.

The CDR3 loop reads CASSRPLTRDFNTGELFF. In nucleotides, the CDR3 is TGTGCCAGCAGCCGGCCATTAACAAGGGACTTCAACACCGGGGAGCTGTTTTTT. This chain joins TRBV7-8 and TRBJ2-2; a possible D gene is TRBD2 (6 bases). Trimming stripped 5 bases from V and 2 bases from J, with 21 bases between. Germline V gives CDR1 SGHVS, CDR2 FQNEAQ. This CDR3 is 18 amino acids long.

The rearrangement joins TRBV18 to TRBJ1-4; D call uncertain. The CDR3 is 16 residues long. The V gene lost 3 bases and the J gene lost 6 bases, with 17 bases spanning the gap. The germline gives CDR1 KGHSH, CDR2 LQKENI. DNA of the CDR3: TGTGCCAGCTCACCTAGCCCCCCAAGGACTGATGAAAAACTGTTTTTT. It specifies CASSPSPPRTDEKLFF.

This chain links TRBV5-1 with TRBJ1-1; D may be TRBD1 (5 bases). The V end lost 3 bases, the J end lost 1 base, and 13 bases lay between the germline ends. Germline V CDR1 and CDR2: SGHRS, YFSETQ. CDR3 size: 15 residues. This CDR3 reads CASSWGGASNTEAFF. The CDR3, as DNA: TGCGCCAGCAGCTGGGGCGGCGCCTCGAACACTGAAGCTTTCTTT.

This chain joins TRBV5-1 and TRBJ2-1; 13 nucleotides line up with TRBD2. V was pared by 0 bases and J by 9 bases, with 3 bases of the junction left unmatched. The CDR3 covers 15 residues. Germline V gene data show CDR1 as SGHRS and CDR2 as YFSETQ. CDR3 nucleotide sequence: TGCGCCAGCAGCTTGGGACTAGCGGGAGGTAGTGAGCAGTTCTTC. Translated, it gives CASSLGLAGGSEQFF.

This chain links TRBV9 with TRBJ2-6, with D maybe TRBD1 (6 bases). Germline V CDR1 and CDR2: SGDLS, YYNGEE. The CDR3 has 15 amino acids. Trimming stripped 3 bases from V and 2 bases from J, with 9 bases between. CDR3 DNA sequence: TGTGCCAGCAGCGAAGGGGGACCTGGGGCCAACGTCCTGACTTTC. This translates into CASSEGGPGANVLTF.

The CDR3 DNA sequence: TGCGCCAGCAGCTTGATCCCAGGGAACACCGGGGAGCTGTTTTTT. This codes for CASSLIPGNTGELFF. The rearrangement uses TRBV5-1 and TRBJ2-2; D gene uncertain. The germline V gene has CDR1 SGHRS and CDR2 YFSETQ. The CDR3 covers 15 residues. V lost 1 base and J lost 1, with 8 bases in between. The entire variable domain, with the rest obtained from reference TRBV5-1 and TRBJ2-2, is as follows: KAGVTQTPRYLIKTRGQQVTLSCSPISGHRSVSWYQQTPGQGLQFLFEYFSETQRNKGNFPGRFSGRQFSNSRSEMNVSTLELGDSALYLCASSLIPGNTGELFFGEGSRLTVL.

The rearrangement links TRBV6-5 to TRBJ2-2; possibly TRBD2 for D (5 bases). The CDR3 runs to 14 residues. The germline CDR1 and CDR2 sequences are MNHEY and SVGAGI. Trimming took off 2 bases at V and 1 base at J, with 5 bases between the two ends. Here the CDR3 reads CASSYGGNTGELFF. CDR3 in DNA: TGTGCCAGCAGTTACGGAGGGAACACCGGGGAGCTGTTTTTT.

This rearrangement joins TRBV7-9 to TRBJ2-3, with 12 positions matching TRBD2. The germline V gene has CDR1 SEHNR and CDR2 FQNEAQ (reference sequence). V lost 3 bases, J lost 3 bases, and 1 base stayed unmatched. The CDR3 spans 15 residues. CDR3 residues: CASSFTSGGTDTQYF. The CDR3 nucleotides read TGTGCCAGCAGCTTCACTAGCGGGGGGACAGATACGCAGTATTTT. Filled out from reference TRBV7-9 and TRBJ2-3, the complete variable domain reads DTGVSQNPRHKITKRGQNVTFRCDPISEHNRLYWYRQTLGQGPEFLTYFQNEAQLEKSRLLSDRFSAERPKGSFSTLEIQRTEQGDSAMYLCASSFTSGGTDTQYFGPGTRLTVL.